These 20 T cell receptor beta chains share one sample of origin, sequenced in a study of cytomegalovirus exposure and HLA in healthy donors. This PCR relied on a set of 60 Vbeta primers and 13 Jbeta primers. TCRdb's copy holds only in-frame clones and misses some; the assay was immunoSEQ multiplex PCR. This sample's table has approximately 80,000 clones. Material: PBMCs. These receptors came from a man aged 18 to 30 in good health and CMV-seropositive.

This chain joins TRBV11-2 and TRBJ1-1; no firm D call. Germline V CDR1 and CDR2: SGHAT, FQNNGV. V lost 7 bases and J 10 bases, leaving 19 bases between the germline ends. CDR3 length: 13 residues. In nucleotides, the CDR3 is TGTGCCAGCACCATCGGAGGCCTCAACCCAGCTTTCTTT. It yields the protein CASTIGGLNPAFF.

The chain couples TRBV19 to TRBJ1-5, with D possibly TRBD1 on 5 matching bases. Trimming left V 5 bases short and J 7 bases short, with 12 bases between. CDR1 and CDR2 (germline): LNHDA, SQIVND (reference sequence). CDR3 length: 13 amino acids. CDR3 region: CASSDGRVQPQHF. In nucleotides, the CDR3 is TGTGCCAGTAGTGACGGCAGGGTCCAGCCCCAGCATTTT.

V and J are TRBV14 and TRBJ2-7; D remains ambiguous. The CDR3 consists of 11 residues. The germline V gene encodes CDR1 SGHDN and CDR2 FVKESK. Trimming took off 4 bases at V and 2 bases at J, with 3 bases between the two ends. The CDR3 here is CASSPPYEQYF. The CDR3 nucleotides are TGTGCCAGCAGCCCTCCCTACGAGCAGTACTTC.

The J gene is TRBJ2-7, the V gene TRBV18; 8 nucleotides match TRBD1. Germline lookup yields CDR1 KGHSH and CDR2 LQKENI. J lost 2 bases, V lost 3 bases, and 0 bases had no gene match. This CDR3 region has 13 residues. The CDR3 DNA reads TGTGCCAGCTCACCGGACAGGGCCTACGAGCAGTACTTC. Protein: CASSPDRAYEQYF.

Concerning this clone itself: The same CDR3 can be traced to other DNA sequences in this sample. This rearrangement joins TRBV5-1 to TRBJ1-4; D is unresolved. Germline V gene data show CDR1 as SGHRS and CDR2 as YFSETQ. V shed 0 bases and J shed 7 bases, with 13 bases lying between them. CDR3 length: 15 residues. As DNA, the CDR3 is TGCGCCAGCAGCTTGGCTTCCCAGCCGGGTGAAAAACTGTTTTTT. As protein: CASSLASQPGEKLFF.

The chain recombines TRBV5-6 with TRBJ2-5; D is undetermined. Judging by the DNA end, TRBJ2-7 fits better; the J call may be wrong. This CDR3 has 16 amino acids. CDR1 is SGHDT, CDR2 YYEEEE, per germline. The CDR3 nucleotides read TGTGCCAGCAGCTTGTATACTTCGTGGGCCGAATACGAGCAGTACTTC. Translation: CASSLYTSWAEYEQYF.

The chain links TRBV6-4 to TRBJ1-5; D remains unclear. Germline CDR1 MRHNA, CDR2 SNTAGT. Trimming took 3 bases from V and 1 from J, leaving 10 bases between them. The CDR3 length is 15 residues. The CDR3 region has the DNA TGTGCCAGCAGTGAGAGTGCGGGGAGCAATCAGCCCCAGCATTTT. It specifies CASSESAGSNQPQHF.

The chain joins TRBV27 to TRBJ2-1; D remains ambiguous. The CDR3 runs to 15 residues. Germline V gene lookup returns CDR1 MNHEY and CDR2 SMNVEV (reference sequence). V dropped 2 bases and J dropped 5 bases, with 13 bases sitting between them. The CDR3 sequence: CASSLTSVLNNEQFF. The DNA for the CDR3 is TGTGCCAGCAGTTTAACTTCTGTGTTGAACAATGAGCAGTTCTTC.

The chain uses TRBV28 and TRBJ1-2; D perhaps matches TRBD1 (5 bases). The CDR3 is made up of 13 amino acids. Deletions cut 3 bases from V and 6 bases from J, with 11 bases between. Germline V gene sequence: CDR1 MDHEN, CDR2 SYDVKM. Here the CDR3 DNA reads TGTGCCAGCAGTTTCAGGGTCGCGCATGGCTACACCTTC. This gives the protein CASSFRVAHGYTF.

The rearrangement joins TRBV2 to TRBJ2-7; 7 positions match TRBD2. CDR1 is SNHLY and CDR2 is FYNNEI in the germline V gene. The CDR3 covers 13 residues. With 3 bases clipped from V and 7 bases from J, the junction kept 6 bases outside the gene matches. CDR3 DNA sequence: TGTGCCAGCAGTGATTCACTAGCGTGGGAGCAGTACTTC. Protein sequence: CASSDSLAWEQYF.

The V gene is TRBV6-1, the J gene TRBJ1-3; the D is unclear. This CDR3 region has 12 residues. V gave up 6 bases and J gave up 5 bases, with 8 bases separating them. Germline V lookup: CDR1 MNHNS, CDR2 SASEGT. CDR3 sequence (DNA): TGTGCCAGCAGAGGAGATAGAAACACCATATATTTT. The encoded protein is CASRGDRNTIYF.

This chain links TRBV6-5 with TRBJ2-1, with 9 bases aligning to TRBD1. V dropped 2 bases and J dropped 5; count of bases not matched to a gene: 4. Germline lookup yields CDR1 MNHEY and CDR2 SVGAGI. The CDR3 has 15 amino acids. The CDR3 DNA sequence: TGTGCCAGCAGTTACGGGGGACAGGGCCACAATGAGCAGTTCTTC. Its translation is CASSYGGQGHNEQFF.

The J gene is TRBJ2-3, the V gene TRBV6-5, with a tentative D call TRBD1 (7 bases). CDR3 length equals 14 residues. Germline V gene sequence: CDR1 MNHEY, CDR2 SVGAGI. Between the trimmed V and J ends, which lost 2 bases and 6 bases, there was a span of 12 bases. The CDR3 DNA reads TGTGCCAGCAGTTACGACAGGGAGGTTGATACGCAGTATTTT. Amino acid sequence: CASSYDREVDTQYF.

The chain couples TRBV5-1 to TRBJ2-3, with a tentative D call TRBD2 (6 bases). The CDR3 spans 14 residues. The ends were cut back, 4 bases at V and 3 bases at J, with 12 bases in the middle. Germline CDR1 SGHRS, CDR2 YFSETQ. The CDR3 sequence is CASSTSGQTDTQYF. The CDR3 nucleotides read TGCGCCAGCAGCACGAGCGGGCAGACAGATACGCAGTATTTT.

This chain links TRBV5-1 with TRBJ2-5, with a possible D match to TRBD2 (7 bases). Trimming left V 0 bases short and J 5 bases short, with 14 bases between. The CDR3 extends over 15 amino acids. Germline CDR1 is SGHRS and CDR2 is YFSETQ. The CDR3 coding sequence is TGCGCCAGCAGCTTGGAAGGGGGGGCTGGGGAGACCCAGTACTTC. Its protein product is CASSLEGGAGETQYF.

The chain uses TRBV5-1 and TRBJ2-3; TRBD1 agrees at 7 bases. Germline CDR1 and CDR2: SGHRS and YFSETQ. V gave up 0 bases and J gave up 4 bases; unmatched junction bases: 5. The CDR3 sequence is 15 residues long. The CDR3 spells CASSLDTGVADTQYF. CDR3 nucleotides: TGCGCCAGCAGCTTGGATACAGGGGTTGCAGATACGCAGTATTTT.

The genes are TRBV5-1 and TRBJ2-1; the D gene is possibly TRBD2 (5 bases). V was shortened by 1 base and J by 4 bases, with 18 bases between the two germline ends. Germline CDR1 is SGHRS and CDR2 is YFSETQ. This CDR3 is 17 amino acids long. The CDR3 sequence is CASSLYNIPTRYNEQFF. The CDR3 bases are TGCGCCAGCAGCTTGTATAACATCCCAACTAGATACAATGAGCAGTTCTTC.

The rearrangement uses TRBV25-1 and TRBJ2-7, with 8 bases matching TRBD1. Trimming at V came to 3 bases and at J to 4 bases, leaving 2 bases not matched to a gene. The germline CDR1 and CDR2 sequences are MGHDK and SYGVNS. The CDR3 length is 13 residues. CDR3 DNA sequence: TGTGCCAGCAGTGACAGGGGGCGGTACGAGCAGTACTTC. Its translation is CASSDRGRYEQYF.

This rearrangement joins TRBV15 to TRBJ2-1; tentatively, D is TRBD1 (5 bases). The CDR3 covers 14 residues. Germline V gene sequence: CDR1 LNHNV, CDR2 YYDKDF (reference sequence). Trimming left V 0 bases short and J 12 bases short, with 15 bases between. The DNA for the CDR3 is TGTGCCACCAGCAGAGATGGGGCTGAAGTGTGGCAGTTCTTC. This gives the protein CATSRDGAEVWQFF.

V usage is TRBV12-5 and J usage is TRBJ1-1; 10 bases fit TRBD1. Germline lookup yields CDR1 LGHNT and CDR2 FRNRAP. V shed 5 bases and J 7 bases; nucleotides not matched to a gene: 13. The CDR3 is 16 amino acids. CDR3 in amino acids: CASGRGQGEGGLEAFF. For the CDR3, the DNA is TGTGCTAGTGGTCGCGGACAGGGGGAAGGGGGCCTTGAAGCTTTCTTT.